This record looks at one T cell receptor (beta chain) sequence and its context. Its antigen remains unidentified. One base away there is no much larger clone; base qualities are not given. The donors were healthy, HIV-negative adults with no recently reported acute infections or vaccinations. All donors were Caucasian adults living in Nashville, Tennessee, USA. For unsorted samples, roughly 91 million PBMCs were counted, and genomic DNA was extracted using the QIAamp DNA Blood Mini kit. Blood was obtained by leukapheresis, after which PBMCs were separated by Ficoll-Histopaque density gradient centrifugation and cryopreserved in liquid nitrogen vapor phase. TCR CDR3 regions were amplified from genomic DNA by multiplex PCR using the deep immunoSEQ assay. Genomic DNA extracted from each cell subset was distributed evenly over all wells of several immunoSEQ 96-well plates, and each plate served as one replicate. Each replicate PCR for unsorted PBMC received roughly 290 ng genomic DNA, equal to approximately 29,000 T cell genomes. Genomic DNA from unsorted PBMC was sequenced over ten immunoSEQ deep assay plates. Purified libraries were quantified with a Qubit 3.0 fluorometer, sized on a Bioanalyzer 2100, and re-quantified with the KAPA Library Quantification kit. Each immunoSEQ 96-well plate was sequenced on its own single-read 150-cycle Illumina NextSeq 550 flow cell. Processing in the source paper ran as follows. Because only junctional sequences without quality scores were contained in the immunoSEQ output, filtering matching that applied to full-length reads could not be performed. Sequences were annotated with PyIR, a Python wrapper for IgBLAST v1.9, using IMGT germline references to assign V/J genes and CDR3. Reads were filtered out if the reads had weak V/J assignments (E-value above 1e-6), no CDR3, stop codons, out-of-frame junctions, or ambiguous translated residues. V3J clonotypes were defined as sequences sharing an identical inferred V gene, J gene, and CDR3 amino acid sequence. The percentage overlap between two repertoires was calculated by dividing the number of shared unique clonotypes by the size of the smaller repertoire. Three approaches were used to assess repertoire richness: RTK rarefaction, the Chao1 estimator, and Recon v2.1 estimates of unobserved clonotypes. TCRdb mirrors the immuneACCESS table, restricted to in-frame sequences. Some clones are absent from its copies; in checked studies, under half trace to an unresolved V gene, and the reason for the others is unknown. The V and J calls and the clone size are those of that table, but D and trimming were determined from the DNA. The sample includes some 490,000 clones, with approximately 82% observed a single time. The top ten clonotypes cover 12% of the sample.

This sample was taken from a study of shared clonotypes between healthy human individuals (dated by TCRdb to the early 2020s). Broadly, across the study: Three men and two women, aged 18 to 49 years, made up the cohort. To estimate repertoire size and how much clonotype sharing occurs between individuals, the study deeply sequenced the blood TCR repertoires of roughly 5 healthy adults. To increase sequencing depth and limit assay-specific biases, TCR repertoire library preparation and sequencing were carried out by different laboratories using diverse techniques. Between about 0.8 and 8.9 billion PBMCs per donor were obtained by leukapheresis.

The germline ends are 6 bases apart after V is trimmed by 0 bases and J by 6 bases. Per the germline V gene (reference sequence), LNHNV is the CDR1 and YYDKDF is the CDR2. Including cysteine and phenylalanine, the CDR3 has 12 amino acids. The sequence is cut down to CDR3 DNA, 36 bases in frame from base 1. Paper-wide results and their limitations: Sampling was limited to blood, and TCR repertoires in tissue likely differ from TCR repertoires in blood. Because the study included a small number of donors, the genetic and exposure-history diversity represented was limited. Pairwise subsampling indicated that sequencing depth was expected to affect the degree of clonotype sharing among donors.

The V and J genes are TRBV15 and TRBJ2-7; the D gene cannot be resolved reliably. The receptor was derived from a woman aged 40 to 50 in good health. Some clones in this sample may be carry-over from other donors' samples. Sample: PBMCs. The CDR3 region has the sequence CATSRDRREQYF. In nucleotide form, the sequence is TGTGCCACCAGCAGAGATAGGCGCGAGCAGTACTTC.